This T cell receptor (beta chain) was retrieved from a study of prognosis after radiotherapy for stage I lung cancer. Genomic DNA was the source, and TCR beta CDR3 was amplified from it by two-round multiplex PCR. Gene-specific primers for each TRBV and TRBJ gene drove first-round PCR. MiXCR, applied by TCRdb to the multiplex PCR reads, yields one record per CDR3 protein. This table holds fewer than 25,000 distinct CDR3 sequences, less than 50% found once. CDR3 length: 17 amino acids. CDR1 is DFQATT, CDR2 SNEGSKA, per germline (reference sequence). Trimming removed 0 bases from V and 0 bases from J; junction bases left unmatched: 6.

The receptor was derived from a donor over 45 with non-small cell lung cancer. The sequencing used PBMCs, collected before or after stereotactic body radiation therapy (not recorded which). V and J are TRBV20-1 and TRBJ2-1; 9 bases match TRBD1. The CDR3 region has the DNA TGCAGTGCTAGAGATTTTACGGGACAGGGCTCCTACAATGAGCAGTTCTTC. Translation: CSARDFTGQGSYNEQFF.